This TCR beta chain appears in the sequencing data of a study of blood T cell repertoires in COVID-19. About the research overall: Acute and convalescent COVID-19 samples came from the United States, Italy and Spain.

Original processing notes: Amplification of reference gene primers was used by the study to estimate nucleated cell counts. This table comes from immunoSEQ multiplex PCR, and its TCRdb copy is limited to in-frame clones, with some not included. The DNA was the basis for D and trimming; V, J and clone size are from that table. The repertoire holds about 280,000 clones, with 80% to 95% as singletons. This study enrolled people aged about 18 to 90 from around 25 US geographic areas. Self-reported history from a screening survey and questionnaire set each donor's cohort. This CDR3 contains 12 residues. Germline CDR1 SGDLS, CDR2 YYNGEE. V lost 1 base and J 6 bases, leaving 4 bases between the germline ends.

This chain links TRBV9 with TRBJ2-2; D unclear. Sequencing used PBMCs or T cells enriched from blood (not recorded which). The clonotype comes from a man aged 35 to 55 who had been exposed to COVID-19. The CDR3 DNA follows: TGTGCCAGCAGCGTAACGGCCGGGGAGCTGTTTTTT. It is translated as CASSVTAGELFF.